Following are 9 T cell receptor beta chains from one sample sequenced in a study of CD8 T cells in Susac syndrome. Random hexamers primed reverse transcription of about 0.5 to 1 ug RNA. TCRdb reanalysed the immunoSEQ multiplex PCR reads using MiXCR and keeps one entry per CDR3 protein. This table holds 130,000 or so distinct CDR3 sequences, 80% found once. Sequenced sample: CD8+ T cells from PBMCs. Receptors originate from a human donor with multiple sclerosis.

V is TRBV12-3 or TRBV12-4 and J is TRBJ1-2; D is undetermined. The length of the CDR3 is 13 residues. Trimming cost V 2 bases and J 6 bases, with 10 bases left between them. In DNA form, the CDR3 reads TGTGCCAGCAGTTTACGAGGGCTGGATGGCTACACCTTC. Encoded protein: CASSLRGLDGYTF.

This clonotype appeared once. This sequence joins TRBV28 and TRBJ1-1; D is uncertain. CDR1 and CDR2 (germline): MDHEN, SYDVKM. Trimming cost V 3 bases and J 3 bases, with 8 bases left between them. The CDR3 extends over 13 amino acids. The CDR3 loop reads CASSFARDTEAFF. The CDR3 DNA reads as TGTGCCAGCAGTTTTGCTCGAGACACTGAAGCTTTCTTT. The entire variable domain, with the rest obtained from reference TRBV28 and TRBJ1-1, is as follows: DVKVTQSSRYLVKRTGEKVFLECVQDMDHENMFWYRQDPGLGLRLIYFSYDVKMKEKGDIPEGYSVSREKKERFSLILESASTNQTSMYLCASSFARDTEAFFGQGTRLTVV.

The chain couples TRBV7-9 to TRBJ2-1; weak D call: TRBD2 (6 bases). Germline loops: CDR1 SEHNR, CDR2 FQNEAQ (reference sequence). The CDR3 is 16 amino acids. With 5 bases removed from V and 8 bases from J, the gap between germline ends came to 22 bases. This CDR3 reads CASSPGWQGGWDEQFF. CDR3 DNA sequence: TGTGCCAGCAGCCCCGGATGGCAGGGAGGTTGGGATGAGCAGTTCTTC.

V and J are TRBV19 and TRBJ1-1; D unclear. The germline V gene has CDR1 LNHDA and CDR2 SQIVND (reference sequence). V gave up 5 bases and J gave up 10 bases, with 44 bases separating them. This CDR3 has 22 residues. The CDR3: CASSPVAYLISASSINEVAAFF. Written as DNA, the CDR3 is TGTGCCAGTAGTCCCGTAGCATACCTTATTAGTGCCAGTAGTATAAACGAGGTTGCAGCTTTCTTT.

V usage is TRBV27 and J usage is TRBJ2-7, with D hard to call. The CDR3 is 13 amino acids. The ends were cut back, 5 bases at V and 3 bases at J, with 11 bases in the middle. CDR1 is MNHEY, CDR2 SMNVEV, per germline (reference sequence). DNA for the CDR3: TGTGCCAGCAGTGACGACGGATTCTACGAGCAGTACTTC. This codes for CASSDDGFYEQYF.

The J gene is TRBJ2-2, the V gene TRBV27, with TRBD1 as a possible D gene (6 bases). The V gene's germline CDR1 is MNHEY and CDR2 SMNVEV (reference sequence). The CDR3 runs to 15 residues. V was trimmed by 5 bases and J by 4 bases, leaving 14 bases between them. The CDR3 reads CASSMRTRGTGELFF. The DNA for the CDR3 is TGTGCCAGCAGTATGAGGACCAGGGGCACCGGGGAGCTGTTTTTT.

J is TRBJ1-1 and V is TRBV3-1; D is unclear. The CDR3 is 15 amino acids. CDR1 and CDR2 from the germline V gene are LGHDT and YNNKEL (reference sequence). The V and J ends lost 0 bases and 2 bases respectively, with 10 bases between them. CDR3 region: CASSQEVAVNTEAFF. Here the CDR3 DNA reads TGTGCCAGCAGCCAAGAGGTAGCGGTAAACACTGAAGCTTTCTTT.

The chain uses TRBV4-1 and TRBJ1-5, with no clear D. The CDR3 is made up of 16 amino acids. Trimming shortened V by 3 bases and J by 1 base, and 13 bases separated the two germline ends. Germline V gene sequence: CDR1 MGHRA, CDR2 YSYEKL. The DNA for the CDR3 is TGCGCCAGCAGCCAGGCGGAGCGGGAGAGCAATCAGCCCCAGCATTTT. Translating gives CASSQAERESNQPQHF.

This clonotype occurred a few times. The CDR3 loop is CASTPGGTYNSPLHF. The CDR3 bases are TGTGCCAGCACCCCCGGGGGGACCTATAATTCACCCCTCCACTTT. V gene TRBV14 combines with J gene TRBJ1-6, with D tentatively TRBD1 (5 bases). Trimming took 7 bases from V and 2 from J, leaving 12 bases between them. Germline V gene lookup returns CDR1 SGHDN and CDR2 FVKESK. The CDR3 loop spans 15 amino acids.